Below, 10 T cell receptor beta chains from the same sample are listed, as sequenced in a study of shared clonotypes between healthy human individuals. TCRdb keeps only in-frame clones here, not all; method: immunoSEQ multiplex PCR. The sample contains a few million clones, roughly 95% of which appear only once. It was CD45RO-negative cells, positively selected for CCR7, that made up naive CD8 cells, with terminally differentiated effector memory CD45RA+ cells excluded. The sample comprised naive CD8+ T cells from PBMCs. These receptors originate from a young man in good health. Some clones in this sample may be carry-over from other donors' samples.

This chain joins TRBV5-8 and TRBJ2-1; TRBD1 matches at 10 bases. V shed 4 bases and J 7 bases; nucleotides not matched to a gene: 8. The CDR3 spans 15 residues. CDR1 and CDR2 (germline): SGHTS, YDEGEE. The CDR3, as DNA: TGTGCCAGCAGCCCCAGGGTGGGACAGGGGAATGAGCAGTTCTTC. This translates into CASSPRVGQGNEQFF. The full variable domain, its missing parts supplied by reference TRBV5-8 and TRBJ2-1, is EAGVTQSPTHLIKTRGQQATLRCSPISGHTSVYWYQQALGLGLQFLLWYDEGEERNRGNFPPRFSGRQFPNYSSELNVNALELEDSALYLCASSPRVGQGNEQFFGPGTRLTVL.

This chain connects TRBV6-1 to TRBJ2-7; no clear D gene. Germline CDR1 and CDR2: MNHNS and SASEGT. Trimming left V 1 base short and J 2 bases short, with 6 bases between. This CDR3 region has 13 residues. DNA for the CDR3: TGTGCCAGCAGTGAAGTCTCTACCTACGAGCAGTACTTC. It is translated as CASSEVSTYEQYF.

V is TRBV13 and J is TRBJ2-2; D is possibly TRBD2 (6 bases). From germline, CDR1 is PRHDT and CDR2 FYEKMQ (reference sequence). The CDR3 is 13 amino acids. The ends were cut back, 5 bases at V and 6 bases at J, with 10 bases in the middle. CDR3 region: CASSAEGPGELFF. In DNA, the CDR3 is TGTGCCAGCAGCGCGGAGGGGCCCGGGGAGCTGTTTTTT.

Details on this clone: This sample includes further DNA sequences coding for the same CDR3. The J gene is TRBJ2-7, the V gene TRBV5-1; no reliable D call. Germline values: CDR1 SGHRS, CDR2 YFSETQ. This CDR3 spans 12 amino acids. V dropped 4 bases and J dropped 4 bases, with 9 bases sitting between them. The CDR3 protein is CASSTNYYEQYF. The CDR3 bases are TGCGCCAGCAGCACAAATTATTACGAGCAGTACTTC.

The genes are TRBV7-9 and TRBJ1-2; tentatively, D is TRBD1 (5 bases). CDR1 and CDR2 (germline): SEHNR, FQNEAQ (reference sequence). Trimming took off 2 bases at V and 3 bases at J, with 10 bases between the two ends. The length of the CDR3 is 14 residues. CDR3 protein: CASSLLARDYGYTF. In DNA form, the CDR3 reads TGTGCCAGCAGCTTATTGGCCAGGGACTATGGCTACACCTTC.

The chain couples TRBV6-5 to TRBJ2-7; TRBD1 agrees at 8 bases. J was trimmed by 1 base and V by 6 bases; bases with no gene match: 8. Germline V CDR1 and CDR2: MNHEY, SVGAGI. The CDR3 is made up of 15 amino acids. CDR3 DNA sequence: TGTGCCAGCAGCCCCCTCCAGGGGGCTTCCTACGAGCAGTACTTC. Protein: CASSPLQGASYEQYF.

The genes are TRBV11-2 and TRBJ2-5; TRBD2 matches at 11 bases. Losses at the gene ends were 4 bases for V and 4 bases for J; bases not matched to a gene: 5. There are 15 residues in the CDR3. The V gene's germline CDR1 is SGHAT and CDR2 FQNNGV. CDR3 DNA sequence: TGTGCCAGCAGCTCACTGGGACTAGCGGTAGAGACCCAGTACTTC. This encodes CASSSLGLAVETQYF.

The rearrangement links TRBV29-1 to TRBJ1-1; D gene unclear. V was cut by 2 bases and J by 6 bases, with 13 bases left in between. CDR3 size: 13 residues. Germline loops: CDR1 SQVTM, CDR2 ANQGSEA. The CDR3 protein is CSVENGLGPEAFF. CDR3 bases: TGCAGCGTTGAAAACGGGTTAGGACCTGAAGCTTTCTTT.

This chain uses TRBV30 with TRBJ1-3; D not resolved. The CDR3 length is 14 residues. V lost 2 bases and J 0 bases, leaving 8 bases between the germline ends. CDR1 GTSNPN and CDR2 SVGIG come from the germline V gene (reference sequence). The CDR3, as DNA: TGTGCCTGGAGTCAAAGGCCCTCTGGAAACACCATATATTTT. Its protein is CAWSQRPSGNTIYF.

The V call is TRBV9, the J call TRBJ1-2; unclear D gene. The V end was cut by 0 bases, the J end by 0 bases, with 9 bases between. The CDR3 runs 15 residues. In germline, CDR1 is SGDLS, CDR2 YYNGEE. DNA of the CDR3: TGTGCCAGCAGCGTAGATCGGTTTCCTAACTATGGCTACACCTTC. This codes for CASSVDRFPNYGYTF.